A single T cell receptor (beta chain) is shown here with its context. The antigen it binds to is not known. One base away there is no much larger clone; base qualities are not given. CD8 naive samples consisted of CD45RO-negative cells that were positively selected for CCR7, yielding a CD45RA+CCR7+ population without TemRA cells. Healthy HIV-negative adults with no recently reported acute infections or vaccinations were included as donors. Every donor was a Caucasian adult living in Nashville, Tennessee, USA. After blood collection by leukapheresis, PBMCs were isolated using Ficoll-Histopaque density gradient centrifugation and then cryopreserved in the vapor phase of liquid nitrogen. Analytical flow cytometry was used to check the purity and quantity of every magnetically sorted T cell population. Each sorted fraction had its genomic DNA isolated and then quantified by UV absorbance on a Nanodrop 2000c.

The sample is drawn from a study of shared clonotypes between healthy human individuals (dated by TCRdb to the early 2020s). For the study in its entirety: Two women and three men aged 18 to 49 years were included in the cohort. To increase sequencing depth and limit assay-specific biases, different laboratories used diverse techniques to prepare libraries and sequence TCR repertoires. Per donor, three plates each were used for CD4 naive and CD4 memory, two for CD8 naive, and one for CD8 memory. To estimate repertoire size and how much clonotypes are shared between individuals, the study performed deep sequencing of blood TCR repertoires from roughly five healthy adults. Leukapheresis yielded between about 0.9 and 9 billion PBMCs per donor.

The research as a whole found: Incomplete sequencing was indicated by rarefaction of sorted-subset datasets, despite the large sequencing depth. Sharing across a handful of donors was observed for 4.5% to 6.5% of naive CD4, 3% to 3.5% of naive CD8, 2% to 2.5% of memory CD4, and around 0.42% of memory CD8 clonotypes. Sampling was restricted to blood, and TCR repertoires in tissue are likely to differ from TCR repertoires in blood. Because the study included only a small number of donors, the genetic and exposure-history diversity represented was limited. Naive subsets generally had larger estimated clonotype richness than memory subsets did. Based on pairwise subsampling, the degree of clonotype sharing among donors was expected to be affected by sequencing depth. Compared with non-shared clonotypes, clonotypes shared by all four sorted-subset donors had higher generation probabilities.

TCR CDR3 regions were amplified from genomic DNA by multiplex PCR using the deep immunoSEQ assay. For each cell subset, the extracted genomic DNA was distributed evenly across all wells of several immunoSEQ 96-well plates, and each plate served as one replicate. For sorted subsets, 150 to 250 ng genomic DNA, equal to 25,000 to 35,000 T cell genomes, was loaded into each replicate PCR. The purified libraries were quantified using a Qubit 3.0 fluorometer, sized with a Bioanalyzer 2100, and then quantified again using the KAPA Library Quantification kit. Each immunoSEQ 96-well plate was sequenced on its own single-read 150-cycle Illumina NextSeq 550 flow cell. The study's own analysis went as follows. Because the immunoSEQ output held only junctional sequences and lacked quality scores, the filtering could not match the filtering applied to full-length reads. Sequences were annotated with PyIR, a Python wrapper for IgBLAST v1.9, using IMGT germline references to assign V/J genes and CDR3. Reads were filtered out if the reads had weak V/J assignments (E-value above 1e-6), no CDR3, stop codons, out-of-frame junctions, or ambiguous translated residues. V3J clonotypes were defined as sequences sharing an identical inferred V gene, J gene, and CDR3 amino acid sequence. Percentage overlap between repertoires was calculated by dividing the number of shared unique clonotypes by the size of the smaller repertoire. RTK rarefaction, the Chao1 estimator, and Recon v2.1 estimates of unobserved clonotypes were used to assess repertoire richness. Generation probabilities for all TCRbeta clonotypes obtained by the gDNA method from a handful of donors were computed using OLGA. The clones in this table, taken by TCRdb from immuneACCESS, are in-frame only. Not every clone is retained; where verified, under half of the shortfall comes from an unresolved V gene, and the cause of the rest is unknown. D and trimming come from the DNA, and the V and J calls and clone size come from that table. The sample records millions of clones, about 95% of which are singletons. The ten biggest clones cover roughly 1% of the sample.

The clonotype originates from a man in his late teens or twenties in good health. The sequencing sample was made of naive CD8+ T cells sorted from blood. In light of the paper, this sample's cell subset or site label describes: CD45RA+CCR7+.

At the DNA level, the sequence is TGCGCCAGCAGCAATGATCGGGGGACGAACACCGGGGAGCTGTTTTTT. The encoded protein is CASSNDRGTNTGELFF. This chain is built from TRBV4-1 and TRBJ2-2; possibly the D gene is TRBD2, per 6 matching bases. V sheds 5 bases and J sheds 0 bases, leaving 13 bases between their ends. The CDR3 covers 16 residues, taking in both the cysteine and the phenylalanine. Only the CDR3 portion is preserved as DNA: 48 bases, with reading frame beginning at the first base. CDR1 and CDR2, per the germline V gene, are MGHRA and YSYEKL.